This passage covers 27 T cell receptor beta chains from one sample sequenced in a study of T-cell memory formation after mild COVID-19 (dated by TCRdb to 2020 to 2022). Library generation was performed with 5' RACE. The sample was run on an Illumina NovaSeq 6000. TCRdb reanalyzed the raw reads on its own, using fastp at Q25 for trimming and MiXCR for clone calling, and kept in-frame beta chains. Rows with a matching CDR3 protein are joined into one entry that keeps the most common DNA and genes. For this sample the table gives 200,000 to 300,000 distinct CDR3 sequences, of which 8.5% to 9.5% were detected only once. In total, the top ten clones hold 20% to 25% of the sample. Sequencing input: PBMCs or a T cell subset sorted from them (not recorded which). These receptor sequences come from a man between 18 and 29 years old who had mild COVID-19 (a few samples of this study predate the infection). The sample titles of this study are shuffled in the database, so cell type and time point are left out; the donor was told from shared clones.

Only a few counts were recorded for this clonotype. The DNA for the CDR3 is TGCAGTGCTAGTGCCGTAGGGTACTATGGCTACACCTTC. Translating it yields CSASAVGYYGYTF. The genes are TRBV20-1 and TRBJ1-2, with D uncertain. CDR1 is DFQATT and CDR2 is SNEGSKA in the germline V gene (reference sequence). The ends were cut back, 3 bases at V and 3 bases at J, with 11 bases in the middle. The CDR3 contains 13 residues.

This clonotype showed up just a few times. The chain couples TRBV28 to TRBJ2-2; 8 bases agree with TRBD2. Germline CDR1 reads MDHEN; CDR2 reads SYDVKM. This CDR3 is built from 15 residues. The V gene end was trimmed by 6 bases and the J gene end by 4 bases; junction bases not matched to a gene: 7. CDR3 protein: CASSGRETATGELFF. The CDR3 region has the DNA TGTGCCAGCAGCGGGAGGGAAACAGCCACCGGGGAGCTGTTTTTT. The full variable domain, rest sourced from reference TRBV28 and TRBJ2-2, is DVKVTQSSRYLVKRTGEKVFLECVQDMDHENMFWYRQDPGLGLRLIYFSYDVKMKEKGDIPEGYSVSREKKERFSLILESASTNQTSMYLCASSGRETATGELFFGEGSRLTVL.

The V call is TRBV4-1, the J call TRBJ1-3; the D gene is possibly TRBD1 (6 bases). The CDR3 has 17 amino acids. The germline CDR1 and CDR2 sequences are MGHRA and YSYEKL. V lost 0 bases, J lost 0 bases, and 12 bases lay in between. The DNA for the CDR3 is TGCGCCAGCAGCCAAGACAGGGGAAGGTTCTCTGGAAACACCATATATTTT. Amino acid sequence: CASSQDRGRFSGNTIYF.

This clonotype has a count of ten or more. The chain combines TRBV7-9 with TRBJ2-3; D ambiguous. The CDR3 has 14 residues. Germline CDR1 is SEHNR and CDR2 is FQNEAQ (reference sequence). V shed 10 bases and J shed 0 bases, with 14 bases lying between them. The CDR3, as DNA: TGTGCCACGACCAACGAAGGGAGCACAGATACGCAGTATTTT. It translates to CATTNEGSTDTQYF.

Here the CDR3 DNA reads TGTGCCAGCAGCTTGGGGGGACAGGGAGGAAGTGAGGAGCTGTTTTTT. Its protein product is CASSLGGQGGSEELFF. The chain has TRBV5-4 and TRBJ2-2; TRBD1 matches at 9 bases. CDR1 SGHNT and CDR2 YYREEE come from the germline V gene (reference sequence). V was pared by 0 bases and J by 10 bases, with 10 bases of the junction left unmatched. CDR3 length: 16 residues.

V usage is TRBV7-6 and J usage is TRBJ1-1; 8 nucleotides align to TRBD1. CDR3 size: 15 residues. CDR1 and CDR2 (germline): SGHVS, FNYEAQ. V was clipped by 4 bases and J by 4 bases; unmatched bases: 8. This CDR3 reads CASSSRQGTSTEAFF. CDR3 nucleotide sequence: TGTGCCAGCAGCTCCCGACAGGGGACGAGCACTGAAGCTTTCTTT. Drawing the rest from reference TRBV7-6 and TRBJ1-1, the complete variable domain is GAGVSQSPRYKVTKRGQDVALRCDPISGHVSLYWYRQALGQGPEFLTYFNYEAQQDKSGLPNDRFSAERPEGSISTLTIQRTEQRDSAMYRCASSSRQGTSTEAFFGQGTRLTVV.

The chain employs TRBV6-5 and TRBJ1-1, with 7 bases lining up with TRBD1. V was pared by 7 bases and J by 4 bases, with 3 bases of the junction left unmatched. The germline V gene has CDR1 MNHEY and CDR2 SVGAGI. This CDR3 contains 12 residues. This chain's CDR3 is CASKGTVTEAFF. In DNA, the CDR3 is TGTGCCAGCAAAGGGACAGTCACTGAAGCTTTCTTT.

The CDR3 DNA sequence: TGTGCCAGCAGCCTTGAGCGGGGGATCTTAGATACGCAGTATTTT. Translated: CASSLERGILDTQYF. The chain carries TRBV6-5 and TRBJ2-3; 8 bases fit TRBD2. After removal of 6 bases from V and 5 bases from J, the junction contained 10 bases not matched to a gene. The CDR3 extends over 15 amino acids. Germline V gene data show CDR1 as MNHEY and CDR2 as SVGAGI.

The V gene is TRBV7-3, the J gene TRBJ2-1, with TRBD2 matching over 7 bases. The junction had 17 bases not matched to a gene; V was cut back by 5 bases and J by 7 bases. CDR1 SGHTA and CDR2 FQGTGA come from the germline V gene. This CDR3 has 17 amino acids. Here the CDR3 DNA reads TGTGCCAGCAGCCCCGACCTCGGACTAGTGCCCACGAATGAGCAGTTCTTC. Translation gives CASSPDLGLVPTNEQFF.

This clonotype occurred a few times. The J gene is TRBJ1-4, the V gene TRBV18, with a possible D match to TRBD1 (6 bases). The germline V gene encodes CDR1 KGHSH and CDR2 LQKENI. V was shortened by 5 bases and J by 0 bases, with 10 bases between the two germline ends. The CDR3 consists of 15 residues. CDR3 region: CASSSQGTTNEKLFF. The CDR3, as DNA: TGTGCCAGCTCAAGCCAGGGGACAACTAATGAAAAACTGTTTTTT.

This clonotype occurred a few times. The gene calls are TRBV7-6 and TRBJ1-6; D ambiguous. V gave up 4 bases and J gave up 9 bases, with 10 bases separating them. The CDR3 is 13 residues long. The germline gives CDR1 SGHVS, CDR2 FNYEAQ. CDR3 residues: CASSSRVTSPLHF. The CDR3 nucleotides are TGTGCCAGCAGCTCCCGAGTCACTTCACCCCTCCACTTT.

The chain carries TRBV27 and TRBJ2-7; tentatively, D is TRBD1 (6 bases). The length of the CDR3 is 15 residues. V lost 7 bases to trimming and J lost 1 base, with 17 bases between them. Germline CDR1 MNHEY, CDR2 SMNVEV (reference sequence). For the CDR3, the DNA is TGTGCCAGCACTCGTTGGGGGACATCGTCCTACGAGCAGTACTTC. This sequence encodes CASTRWGTSSYEQYF.

A single count supports this clonotype. The gene calls are TRBV28 and TRBJ2-3; 10 bases map to TRBD2. This CDR3 has 21 amino acids. V shed 0 bases and J 0 bases; nucleotides not matched to a gene: 15. Germline assignment: CDR1 MDHEN and CDR2 SYDVKM. CDR3 sequence: CASSLWRGSGGTEESTDTQYF. CDR3 sequence (DNA): TGTGCCAGCAGTTTATGGAGGGGTAGCGGGGGGACCGAAGAAAGCACAGATACGCAGTATTTT.

In its sample, this clonotype was seen many times. The V gene is TRBV28, the J gene TRBJ2-7; tentative D call: TRBD2 (5 bases). Germline CDR1 MDHEN, CDR2 SYDVKM. V was trimmed by 4 bases and J by 3 bases, leaving 13 bases between them. This CDR3 has 14 residues. Here the CDR3 reads CASSSTDSFYEQYV. The CDR3 DNA is TGTGCCAGCAGTTCCACGGACTCATTCTACGAGCAGTACGTC.

Details on this clonotype: Germline is not matched at one junction end, which may reflect a read error. The chain links TRBV28 to TRBJ1-5, with 8 bases aligning to TRBD1. The CDR3 consists of 13 residues. The germline V gene encodes CDR1 MDHEN and CDR2 SYDVKM. This CDR3 is CAGGGGSNQPQHF. The DNA for the CDR3 is TGCGCAGGGGGCGGGGGTAGCAATCAGCCCCAGCATTTT. Variable domain in full (rest from reference TRBV28 and TRBJ1-5): DVKVTQSSRYLVKRTGEKVFLECVQDMDHENMFWYRQDPGLGLRLIYFSYDVKMKEKGDIPEGYSVSREKKERFSLILESASTNQTSMYLCAGGGGSNQPQHFGDGTRLSIL.

This clonotype was observed many times. The chain couples TRBV3-1 to TRBJ2-1; 12 positions match TRBD2. This CDR3 is built from 19 residues. Germline V gene data show CDR1 as LGHDT and CDR2 as YNNKEL (reference sequence). V shed 2 bases, J shed 9 bases, and the junction held 17 bases outside the gene matches. CDR3 coding DNA: TGTGCCAGCAGCCAACGAAGCGTCGGGAGCGGACTAGCGGGGTTTGAGCAGTTCTTC. It codes for CASSQRSVGSGLAGFEQFF.

In this sample, this clonotype turned up many times. The chain is built from TRBV5-1 and TRBJ1-2; no definite D call. CDR1 and CDR2 from the germline V gene are SGHRS and YFSETQ. Trimming cost V 0 bases and J 4 bases, with 10 bases left between them. There are 14 residues in the CDR3. CDR3: CASSLGGRLYGYTF. DNA for the CDR3: TGCGCCAGCAGCTTGGGAGGCAGACTCTATGGCTACACCTTC.

The chain recombines TRBV11-2 with TRBJ2-7; 9 positions agree with TRBD1. CDR3 length equals 15 residues. Per the germline V gene, CDR1 is SGHAT and CDR2 is FQNNGV. V lost 3 bases to trimming and J lost 6 bases; unmatched junction nucleotides: 9. This CDR3 is CASSLATGQGSEQYF. As DNA, the CDR3 is TGTGCCAGCAGCTTGGCCACGGGACAGGGTAGCGAGCAGTACTTC.

V is TRBV7-9 and J is TRBJ2-6; maybe TRBD2 (6 bases). Germline CDR1 and CDR2: SEHNR and FQNEAQ (reference sequence). This CDR3 region has 16 residues. Trimming took off 4 bases at V and 5 bases at J, with 15 bases between the two ends. The chain's CDR3 is CASSSFRGSRANVLTF. DNA for the CDR3: TGTGCCAGCAGCTCGTTTCGGGGGAGCAGGGCCAACGTCCTGACTTTC.

The chain has TRBV6-6 and TRBJ1-2, with 8 bases that match TRBD1. Germline V gene data show CDR1 as MNHNY and CDR2 as SVGAGI (reference sequence). This CDR3 has 15 residues. Unmatched junction bases numbered 3, after V lost 0 bases and J lost 3 bases. The CDR3 nucleotides read TGTGCCAGCAGTTACTCGGTACAGGGGGACTATGGCTACACCTTC. It yields the protein CASSYSVQGDYGYTF.

V is TRBV7-8 and J is TRBJ2-7, with 8 bases fitting TRBD1. Germline CDR1 reads SGHVS; CDR2 reads FQNEAQ. V was clipped by 5 bases and J by 12 bases; unmatched bases: 15. The CDR3 extends over 14 amino acids. Written as DNA, the CDR3 is TGTGCCAGCAGCACGGGGACAGGCCCCATTATAGTGTACTTC. Its translation: CASSTGTGPIIVYF.

The V call is TRBV5-1, the J call TRBJ2-5; D gene ambiguous. This CDR3 region has 15 residues. The germline gives CDR1 SGHRS, CDR2 YFSETQ. Trimming shortened V by 5 bases and J by 5 bases, and 19 bases separated the two germline ends. In nucleotides, the CDR3 is TGCGCCAGCAGACCTGGAAAGGGTGGCGCGGAGACCCAGTACTTC. Translated, it gives CASRPGKGGAETQYF.

This chain links TRBV7-2 with TRBJ2-1, with 8 bases identical to TRBD1. V lost 5 bases to trimming and J lost 6 bases; unmatched junction nucleotides: 12. The germline CDR1 and CDR2 sequences are SGHTA and FQGNSA. This CDR3 is built from 16 residues. The CDR3 sequence is CASSDQPTGTGNEQFF. For the CDR3, the DNA is TGTGCCAGCAGCGACCAGCCAACAGGGACAGGCAATGAGCAGTTCTTC. Combining the CDR3 with reference TRBV7-2 and TRBJ2-1 gives the whole variable domain GAGVSQSPSNKVTEKGKDVELRCDPISGHTALYWYRQSLGQGLEFLIYFQGNSAPDKSGLPSDRFSAERTGGSVSTLTIQRTQQEDSAVYLCASSDQPTGTGNEQFFGPGTRLTVL.

This clonotype came up a few times. This chain connects TRBV4-1 to TRBJ1-1, with a tentative D call TRBD1 (6 bases). From germline, CDR1 is MGHRA and CDR2 YSYEKL. V lost 8 bases and J 4 bases, leaving 14 bases between the germline ends. The CDR3 is 13 residues long. The DNA of the CDR3 is TGCGCCAGCTTAGGGGGAAGGGGCACTGAAGCTTTCTTT. It yields the protein CASLGGRGTEAFF.

There are a few counts of this clonotype. J is TRBJ2-7 and V is TRBV5-5; D gene uncertain. CDR1 is SGHKS, CDR2 YYEKEE, per germline (reference sequence). The CDR3 consists of 14 residues. The germline V and J ends were trimmed by 0 bases and 3 bases, with 10 bases remaining between them. The DNA of the CDR3 is TGTGCCAGCAGCTTGGCCGTTGGGGACTACGAGCAGTACTTC. This codes for CASSLAVGDYEQYF.

The sample holds a few counts of this clonotype. This chain connects TRBV5-6 to TRBJ2-1; TRBD2 is a possible D gene (6 bases). Deletions cut 4 bases from V and 2 bases from J, with 16 bases between. Germline assignment: CDR1 SGHDT and CDR2 YYEEEE. The CDR3 contains 16 residues. The CDR3 sequence: CASSPSGTGAYNEQFF. CDR3 DNA: TGTGCCAGCAGCCCGTCCGGGACGGGAGCCTACAATGAGCAGTTCTTC.

This clonotype was counted between two and nine times. V is TRBV2 and J is TRBJ1-6; a possible D gene is TRBD1 (6 bases). CDR1 is SNHLY, CDR2 FYNNEI, per germline. There are 15 residues in the CDR3. The germline V and J ends were trimmed by 8 bases and 5 bases, with 16 bases remaining between them. This CDR3 reads CASGQQGFNNSPLHF. Here the CDR3 DNA reads TGTGCCAGCGGCCAACAGGGCTTTAATAATTCACCCCTCCACTTT.